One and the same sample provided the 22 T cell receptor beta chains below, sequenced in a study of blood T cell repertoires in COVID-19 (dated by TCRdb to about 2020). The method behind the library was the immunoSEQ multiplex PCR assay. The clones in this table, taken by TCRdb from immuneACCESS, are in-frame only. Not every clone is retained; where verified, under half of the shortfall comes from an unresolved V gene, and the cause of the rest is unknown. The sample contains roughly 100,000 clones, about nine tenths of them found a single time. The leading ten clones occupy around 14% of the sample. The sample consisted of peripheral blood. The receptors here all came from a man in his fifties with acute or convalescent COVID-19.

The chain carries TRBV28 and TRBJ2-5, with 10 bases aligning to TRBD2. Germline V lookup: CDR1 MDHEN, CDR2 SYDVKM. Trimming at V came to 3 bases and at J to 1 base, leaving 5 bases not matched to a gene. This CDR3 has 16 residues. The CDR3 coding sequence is TGTGCCAGCAGTTTCCTAAGCGGGAGGGCCCAAGAGACCCAGTACTTC. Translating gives CASSFLSGRAQETQYF.

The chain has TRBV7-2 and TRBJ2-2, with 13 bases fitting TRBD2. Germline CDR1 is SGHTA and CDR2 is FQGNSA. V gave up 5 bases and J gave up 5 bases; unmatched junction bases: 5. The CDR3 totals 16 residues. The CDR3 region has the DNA TGTGCCAGCAGCCCGGGGACTAGCGGGATAACCGGGGAGCTGTTTTTT. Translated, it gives CASSPGTSGITGELFF.

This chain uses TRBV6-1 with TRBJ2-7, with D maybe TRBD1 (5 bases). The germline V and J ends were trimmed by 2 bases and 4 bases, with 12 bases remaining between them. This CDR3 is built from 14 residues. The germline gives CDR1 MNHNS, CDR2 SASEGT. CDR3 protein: CASSEPPRTYEQYF. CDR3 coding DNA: TGTGCCAGCAGTGAACCCCCGCGGACATACGAGCAGTACTTC.

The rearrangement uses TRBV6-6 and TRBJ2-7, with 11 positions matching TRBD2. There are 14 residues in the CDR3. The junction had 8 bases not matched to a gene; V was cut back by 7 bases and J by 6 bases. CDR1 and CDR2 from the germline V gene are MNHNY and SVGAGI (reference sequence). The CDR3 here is CASTPIAGGSEQYF. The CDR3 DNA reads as TGTGCCAGCACCCCGATAGCGGGAGGGAGCGAGCAGTACTTC.

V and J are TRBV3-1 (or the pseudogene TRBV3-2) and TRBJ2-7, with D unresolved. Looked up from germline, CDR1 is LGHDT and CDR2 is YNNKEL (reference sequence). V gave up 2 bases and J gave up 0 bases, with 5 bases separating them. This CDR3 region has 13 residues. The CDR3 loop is CASSQLSSYEQYF. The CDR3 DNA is TGTGCCAGCAGCCAACTCAGCTCCTACGAGCAGTACTTC.

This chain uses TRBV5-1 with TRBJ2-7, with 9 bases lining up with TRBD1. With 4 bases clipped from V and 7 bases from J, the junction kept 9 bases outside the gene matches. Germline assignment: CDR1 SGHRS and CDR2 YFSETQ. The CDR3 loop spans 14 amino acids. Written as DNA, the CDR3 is TGCGCCAGCAGCGAGGGACAGGGTTTGGAAGAGCAGTACTTC. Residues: CASSEGQGLEEQYF. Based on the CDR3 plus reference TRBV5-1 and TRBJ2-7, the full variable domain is KAGVTQTPRYLIKTRGQQVTLSCSPISGHRSVSWYQQTPGQGLQFLFEYFSETQRNKGNFPGRFSGRQFSNSRSEMNVSTLELGDSALYLCASSEGQGLEEQYFGPGTRLTVT.

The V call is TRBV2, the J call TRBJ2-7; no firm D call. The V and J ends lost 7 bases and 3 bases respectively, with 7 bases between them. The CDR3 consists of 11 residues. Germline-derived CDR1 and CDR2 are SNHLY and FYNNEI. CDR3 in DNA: TGTGCCAGCAAAGCCCTCTACGAGCAGTACTTC. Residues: CASKALYEQYF. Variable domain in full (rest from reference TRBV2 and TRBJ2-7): EPEVTQTPSHQVTQMGQEVILRCVPISNHLYFYWYRQILGQKVEFLVSFYNNEISEKSEIFDDQFSVERPDGSNFTLKIRSTKLEDSAMYFCASKALYEQYFGPGTRLTVT.

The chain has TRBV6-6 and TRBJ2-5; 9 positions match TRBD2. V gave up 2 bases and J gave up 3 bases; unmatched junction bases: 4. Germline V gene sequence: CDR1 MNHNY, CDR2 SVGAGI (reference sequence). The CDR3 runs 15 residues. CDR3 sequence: CASSYAGGIEETQYF. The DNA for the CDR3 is TGTGCCAGCAGTTACGCGGGAGGGATAGAAGAGACCCAGTACTTC.

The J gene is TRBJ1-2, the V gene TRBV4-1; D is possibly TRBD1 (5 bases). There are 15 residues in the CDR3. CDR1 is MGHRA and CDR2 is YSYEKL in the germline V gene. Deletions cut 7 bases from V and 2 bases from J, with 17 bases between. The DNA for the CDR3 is TGCGCCAGCATGGGGGGAAGGAAAACCAACTATGGCTACACCTTC. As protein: CASMGGRKTNYGYTF.

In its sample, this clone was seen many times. The CDR3 bases are TGTGCCAGCAGCTTCCGGACAGGGTTAAACACTGAAGCTTTCTTT. As protein: CASSFRTGLNTEAFF. The rearrangement links TRBV5-4 to TRBJ1-1, with 8 bases aligning to TRBD1. The trim removed 2 bases at V and 2 bases at J, leaving 5 bases unmatched. The length of the CDR3 is 15 residues. Germline V gene lookup returns CDR1 SGHNT and CDR2 YYREEE (reference sequence).

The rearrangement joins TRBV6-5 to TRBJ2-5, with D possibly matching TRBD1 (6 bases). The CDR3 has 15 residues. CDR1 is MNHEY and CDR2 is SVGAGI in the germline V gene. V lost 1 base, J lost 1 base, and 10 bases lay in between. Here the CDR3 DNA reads TGTGCCAGCAGTTACTTGACAGGCAGCCAAGAGACCCAGTACTTC. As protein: CASSYLTGSQETQYF.

CDR3 sequence (DNA): TGTGCCAGCAGCCGGACAGGTGTTACCTACGAGCAGTACTTC. Encoded protein: CASSRTGVTYEQYF. The V call is TRBV28, the J call TRBJ2-7, with 7 bases identical to TRBD1. The CDR3 covers 14 residues. Germline V gene lookup returns CDR1 MDHEN and CDR2 SYDVKM. V shed 6 bases and J 2 bases; nucleotides not matched to a gene: 7.

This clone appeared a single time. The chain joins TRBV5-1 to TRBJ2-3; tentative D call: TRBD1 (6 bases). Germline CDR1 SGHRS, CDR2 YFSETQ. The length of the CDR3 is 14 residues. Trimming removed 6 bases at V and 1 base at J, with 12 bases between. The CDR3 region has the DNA TGCGCCAGCAAGCTACAGGGTGGCACAGATACGCAGTATTTT. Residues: CASKLQGGTDTQYF. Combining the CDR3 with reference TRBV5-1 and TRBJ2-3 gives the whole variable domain KAGVTQTPRYLIKTRGQQVTLSCSPISGHRSVSWYQQTPGQGLQFLFEYFSETQRNKGNFPGRFSGRQFSNSRSEMNVSTLELGDSALYLCASKLQGGTDTQYFGPGTRLTVL.

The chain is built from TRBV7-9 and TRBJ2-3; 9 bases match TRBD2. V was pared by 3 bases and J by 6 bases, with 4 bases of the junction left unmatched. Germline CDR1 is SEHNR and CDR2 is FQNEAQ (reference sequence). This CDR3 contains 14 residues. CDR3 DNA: TGTGCCAGCAGCTTCACTAGCGGGTATGATACGCAGTATTTT. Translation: CASSFTSGYDTQYF.

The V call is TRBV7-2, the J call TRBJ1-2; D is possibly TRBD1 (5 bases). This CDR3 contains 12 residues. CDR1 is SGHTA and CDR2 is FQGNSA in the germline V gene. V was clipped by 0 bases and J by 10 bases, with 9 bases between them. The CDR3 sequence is CASSLAQGSYTF. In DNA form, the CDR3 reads TGTGCCAGCAGCTTAGCCCAGGGATCCTACACCTTC.

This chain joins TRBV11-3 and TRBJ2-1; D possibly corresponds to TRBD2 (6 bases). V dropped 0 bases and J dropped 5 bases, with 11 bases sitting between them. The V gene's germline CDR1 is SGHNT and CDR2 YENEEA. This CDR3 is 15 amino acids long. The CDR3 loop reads CASSLEGTRNNEQFF. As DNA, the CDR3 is TGTGCCAGCAGCTTAGAAGGGACTCGGAACAATGAGCAGTTCTTC.

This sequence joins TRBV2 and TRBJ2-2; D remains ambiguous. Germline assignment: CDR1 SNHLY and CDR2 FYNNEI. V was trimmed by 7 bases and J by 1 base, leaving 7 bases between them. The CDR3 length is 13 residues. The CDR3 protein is CASNYRNTGELFF. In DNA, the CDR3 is TGTGCCAGCAATTACAGGAACACCGGGGAGCTGTTTTTT. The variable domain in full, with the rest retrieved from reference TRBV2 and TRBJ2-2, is EPEVTQTPSHQVTQMGQEVILRCVPISNHLYFYWYRQILGQKVEFLVSFYNNEISEKSEIFDDQFSVERPDGSNFTLKIRSTKLEDSAMYFCASNYRNTGELFFGEGSRLTVL.

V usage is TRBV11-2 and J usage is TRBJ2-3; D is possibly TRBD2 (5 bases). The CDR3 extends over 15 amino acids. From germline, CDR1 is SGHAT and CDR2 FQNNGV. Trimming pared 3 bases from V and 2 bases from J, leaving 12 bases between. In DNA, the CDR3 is TGTGCCAGCAGCTTGAGGAGGTTGTCCACAGATACGCAGTATTTT. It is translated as CASSLRRLSTDTQYF.

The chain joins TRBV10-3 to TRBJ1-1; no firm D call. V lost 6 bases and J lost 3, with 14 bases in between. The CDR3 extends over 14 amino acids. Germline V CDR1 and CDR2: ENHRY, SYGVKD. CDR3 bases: TGTGCCATCAGCGCCGCGAGGCGGGACACTGAAGCTTTCTTT. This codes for CAISAARRDTEAFF.

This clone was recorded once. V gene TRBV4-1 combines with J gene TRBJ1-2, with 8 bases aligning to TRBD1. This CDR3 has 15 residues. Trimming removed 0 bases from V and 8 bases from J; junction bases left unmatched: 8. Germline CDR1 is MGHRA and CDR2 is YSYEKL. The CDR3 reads CASSQEVQGARGYTF. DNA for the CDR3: TGCGCCAGCAGCCAAGAGGTGCAGGGGGCCAGAGGCTACACCTTC.

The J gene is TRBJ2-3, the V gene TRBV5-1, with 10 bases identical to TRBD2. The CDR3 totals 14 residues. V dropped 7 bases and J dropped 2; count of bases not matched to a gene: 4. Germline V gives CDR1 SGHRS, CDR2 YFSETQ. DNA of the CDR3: TGCGCCAGCGGGCTAGCGGGAGTCACAGATACGCAGTATTTT. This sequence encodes CASGLAGVTDTQYF.

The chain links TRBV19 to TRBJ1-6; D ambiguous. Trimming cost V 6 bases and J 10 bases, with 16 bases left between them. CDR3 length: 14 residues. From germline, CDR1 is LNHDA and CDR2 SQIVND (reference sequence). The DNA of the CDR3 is TGTGCCAGTAGGACCAGAGGGCAGTTCTCACCCCTCCACTTT. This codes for CASRTRGQFSPLHF.